The 25 T cell receptor beta chains listed next were all sequenced from one sample in a study of cytomegalovirus exposure and HLA in healthy donors. The primer mix had 60 Vbeta and 13 Jbeta primers. Only in-frame clones appear in the TCRdb table, and some are missing; sequencing was by immunoSEQ multiplex PCR. Here the sample spans some 190,000 clones, around 80% being singletons. The specimen sequenced was PBMCs. All receptors come from a woman in her 30s in good health and CMV-seropositive.

The chain has TRBV30 and TRBJ1-2, with TRBD1 matching 7 bases. V was pared by 2 bases and J by 8 bases, with 2 bases of the junction left unmatched. Germline V gene data show CDR1 as GTSNPN and CDR2 as SVGIG (reference sequence). The CDR3 totals 11 residues. Written as DNA, the CDR3 is TGTGCCTGGAGTACAGGGGTCGGCTACACCTTC. Amino acids: CAWSTGVGYTF.

V is TRBV5-6 and J is TRBJ2-7; D not resolved. Germline CDR1 is SGHDT and CDR2 is YYEEEE. Trimming removed 4 bases from V and 2 bases from J, with 13 bases in between. This CDR3 is built from 14 residues. The CDR3 loop reads CASSPQTPTYEQYF. The CDR3 region has the DNA TGTGCCAGCAGCCCGCAGACACCCACCTACGAGCAGTACTTC.

This clone was counted only a few times. CDR3 sequence (DNA): TGTGCCAGCAGCTTGGGTGGGGGACTTTACGAGCAGTACTTC. Its translation: CASSLGGGLYEQYF. The rearrangement uses TRBV5-4 and TRBJ2-7; TRBD2 is a possible D gene (6 bases). Germline assignment: CDR1 SGHNT and CDR2 YYREEE (reference sequence). V lost 0 bases and J 4 bases, leaving 11 bases between the germline ends. This CDR3 has 14 residues.

The rearrangement uses TRBV5-4 and TRBJ2-1; D is perhaps TRBD2 (6 bases). Germline V gene data show CDR1 as SGHNT and CDR2 as YYREEE (reference sequence). The CDR3 is 16 amino acids. The V end lost 4 bases, the J end lost 0 bases, and 14 bases lay between the germline ends. Here the CDR3 reads CASSPGGAISYNEQFF. The CDR3, as DNA: TGTGCCAGCAGCCCCGGGGGTGCAATCTCCTACAATGAGCAGTTCTTC.

The CDR3 loop reads CASSGPSGGYNEQFF. Written as DNA, the CDR3 is TGTGCCAGTAGTGGCCCTTCGGGGGGTTACAATGAGCAGTTCTTC. The chain is built from TRBV19 and TRBJ2-1; 7 bases are shared with TRBD2. CDR3 length: 15 amino acids. Germline V gene sequence: CDR1 LNHDA, CDR2 SQIVND (reference sequence). The V gene end was trimmed by 5 bases and the J gene end by 4 bases; junction bases not matched to a gene: 8.

The CDR3 reads CASSLRQGRNTIYF. The CDR3, as DNA: TGTGCCAGCAGTTTGAGGCAGGGCAGAAACACCATATATTTT. The J gene is TRBJ1-3, the V gene TRBV28; D is possibly TRBD1 (5 bases). This CDR3 has 14 amino acids. Looked up from germline, CDR1 is MDHEN and CDR2 is SYDVKM. Trimming pared 3 bases from V and 5 bases from J, leaving 11 bases between.

The chain employs TRBV5-1 and TRBJ1-1; TRBD1 agrees at 7 bases. This CDR3 has 12 residues. From germline, CDR1 is SGHRS and CDR2 YFSETQ. J lost 11 bases, V lost 0 bases, and 4 bases had no gene match. CDR3 region: CASSLEQGMAFF. The CDR3 coding sequence is TGCGCCAGCAGCTTGGAACAGGGGATGGCTTTCTTT.

V is TRBV29-1 and J is TRBJ2-2; D remains unclear. The CDR3 consists of 14 residues. Per germline, CDR1 SQVTM and CDR2 ANQGSEA. The germline V and J ends were trimmed by 1 base and 1 base, with 7 bases remaining between them. The CDR3 DNA reads TGCAGCGTTGAAGCCCAGATGAACACCGGGGAGCTGTTTTTT. Its protein is CSVEAQMNTGELFF.

J is TRBJ2-2 and V is TRBV11-3; D remains unclear. V was shortened by 4 bases and J by 0 bases, with 9 bases between the two germline ends. The CDR3 has 15 amino acids. Looked up from germline, CDR1 is SGHNT and CDR2 is YENEEA. The CDR3 DNA is TGTGCCAGCAGCTCTACGAGAACGAACACCGGGGAGCTGTTTTTT. This codes for CASSSTRTNTGELFF. Full variable domain (missing parts from reference TRBV11-3 and TRBJ2-2): EAGVVQSPRYKIIEKKQPVAFWCNPISGHNTLYWYLQNLGQGPELLIRYENEEAVDDSQLPKDRFSAERLKGVDSTLKIQPAELGDSAVYLCASSSTRTNTGELFFGEGSRLTVL.

V is TRBV11-2 and J is TRBJ2-5; the D is unclear. The J call is in doubt because the DNA end fits TRBJ2-7 better. Germline V gene data show CDR1 as SGHAT and CDR2 as FQNNGV. The CDR3 covers 15 residues. The CDR3 DNA follows: TGTGCCAGCAGCTTAGGCCCGTTGAGCTCCTACGAGCAGTACTTC. It codes for CASSLGPLSSYEQYF.

The chain uses TRBV27 and TRBJ1-1, with 9 nucleotides matching TRBD1. The CDR3 is made up of 15 amino acids. V lost 5 bases, J lost 5 bases, and 9 bases stayed unmatched. Looked up from germline, CDR1 is MNHEY and CDR2 is SMNVEV (reference sequence). Here the CDR3 DNA reads TGTGCCAGCAGTCTTCGGGACAGGGCGGGAACTGAAGCTTTCTTT. Amino acid sequence: CASSLRDRAGTEAFF.

The rearrangement uses TRBV28 and TRBJ2-5, with 8 bases fitting TRBD2. Germline V gene data show CDR1 as MDHEN and CDR2 as SYDVKM. V was clipped by 10 bases and J by 1 base; unmatched bases: 8. The CDR3 length is 14 residues. CDR3 amino acids: CAIPGRDFQETQYF. The CDR3 bases are TGTGCCATCCCCGGGAGGGACTTCCAAGAGACCCAGTACTTC.

As DNA, the CDR3 is TGTGCCAGCAGCTTAGTAGGCGGGGGATTATCACCCCTCCACTTT. This codes for CASSLVGGGLSPLHF. The rearrangement links TRBV7-3 to TRBJ1-6; D perhaps matches TRBD1 (5 bases). The CDR3 runs to 15 residues. V lost 2 bases, J lost 10 bases, and 15 bases lay in between. Germline assignment: CDR1 SGHTA and CDR2 FQGTGA.

The V call is TRBV4-3, the J call TRBJ2-3, with unresolved D. Trimming removed 0 bases from V and 1 base from J, with 11 bases in between. Germline CDR1 reads LGHNA; CDR2 reads YSLEER. The CDR3 has 16 amino acids. CDR3 in DNA: TGCGCCAGCAGCCAAGAAATGCGTTACGGCACAGATACGCAGTATTTT. Its translation: CASSQEMRYGTDTQYF.

This clone was observed a handful of times. The chain recombines TRBV6-1 with TRBJ1-2, with 8 bases that match TRBD1. The CDR3 has 14 amino acids. Germline V gives CDR1 MNHNS, CDR2 SASEGT. V lost 4 bases, J lost 8 bases, and 9 bases stayed unmatched. In DNA form, the CDR3 reads TGTGCCAGCAGTGGAGACAGGGGCCTGGGCGGCTACACCTTC. Protein sequence: CASSGDRGLGGYTF.

The CDR3 DNA sequence: TGTGCCAGCAGCTTGGGGGGGACCTACGAGCAGTACTTC. Translated, it gives CASSLGGTYEQYF. V and J are TRBV11-1 and TRBJ2-7, with 7 positions matching TRBD2. Trimming took 3 bases from V and 2 from J; bases not matched to a gene: 1. In germline, CDR1 is SGHAT, CDR2 FQDESV (reference sequence). This CDR3 region has 13 residues.

The rearrangement uses TRBV7-6 and TRBJ1-3; no reliable D call. Per germline, CDR1 SGHVS and CDR2 FNYEAQ. This CDR3 is built from 16 residues. Trimming stripped 1 base from V and 0 bases from J, with 10 bases between. The CDR3: CASSLGAAPSGNTIYF. In DNA form, the CDR3 reads TGTGCCAGCAGCTTAGGGGCAGCACCCTCTGGAAACACCATATATTTT. Full variable domain (outside the CDR3, taken from reference TRBV7-6 and TRBJ1-3): GAGVSQSPRYKVTKRGQDVALRCDPISGHVSLYWYRQALGQGPEFLTYFNYEAQQDKSGLPNDRFSAERPEGSISTLTIQRTEQRDSAMYRCASSLGAAPSGNTIYFGEGSWLTVV.

This clone appeared a few times. This chain connects TRBV4-2 to TRBJ2-5; TRBD1 might be the D (6 bases). V lost 1 base to trimming and J lost 0 bases, with 15 bases between them. Looked up from germline, CDR1 is LGHNA and CDR2 is YNFKEQ. The CDR3 is made up of 17 amino acids. CDR3 loop: CASSQGGTGTYQETQYF. CDR3 DNA: TGTGCCAGCAGCCAAGGAGGAACAGGGACGTACCAAGAGACCCAGTACTTC.

The chain couples TRBV10-2 to TRBJ2-7; TRBD2 agrees at 8 bases. After removal of 5 bases from V and 2 bases from J, the junction contained 11 bases not matched to a gene. CDR1 and CDR2 from the germline V gene are WSHSY and SAAADI. CDR3 length: 16 amino acids. CDR3: CASSNHPGGQTYEQYF. In nucleotides, the CDR3 is TGCGCCAGCAGTAACCACCCGGGGGGGCAGACCTACGAGCAGTACTTC.

This clone has more than one count but fewer than ten. The V call is TRBV10-3, the J call TRBJ1-6; 10 bases are shared with TRBD1. Germline V gene data show CDR1 as ENHRY and CDR2 as SYGVKD. V lost 6 bases, J lost 8 bases, and 7 bases stayed unmatched. The CDR3 is 15 amino acids. CDR3 coding DNA: TGTGCCATCAGCACCCGGGACAGGGGTTATTCACCCCTCCACTTT. Translating it yields CAISTRDRGYSPLHF.

This clone was seen a handful of times. The chain joins TRBV7-2 to TRBJ1-3; 7 positions agree with TRBD1. The germline V gene has CDR1 SGHTA and CDR2 FQGNSA. V lost 3 bases to trimming and J lost 4 bases; unmatched junction nucleotides: 3. This CDR3 contains 14 residues. The CDR3 sequence is CASSLTTGGNTIYF. The CDR3 nucleotides read TGTGCCAGCAGCTTGACGACAGGGGGAAACACCATATATTTT. The full variable domain, its missing parts supplied by reference TRBV7-2 and TRBJ1-3, is GAGVSQSPSNKVTEKGKDVELRCDPISGHTALYWYRQSLGQGLEFLIYFQGNSAPDKSGLPSDRFSAERTGGSVSTLTIQRTQQEDSAVYLCASSLTTGGNTIYFGEGSWLTVV.

This clone has just a few counts. V and J are TRBV14 and TRBJ1-6; 7 bases are shared with TRBD1. CDR1 and CDR2 (germline): SGHDN, FVKESK. The CDR3 is 17 residues long. V shed 1 base and J 0 bases; nucleotides not matched to a gene: 3. CDR3 loop: CASSQAPGGSYNSPLHF. The CDR3 DNA is TGTGCCAGCAGCCAAGCACCAGGGGGCTCCTATAATTCACCCCTCCACTTT.

This chain links TRBV5-4 with TRBJ2-1, with a tentative D call TRBD1 (7 bases). Trimming cost V 0 bases and J 12 bases, with 19 bases left between them. Per germline, CDR1 SGHNT and CDR2 YYREEE (reference sequence). The CDR3 contains 15 residues. This CDR3 is CASSLGGEGGRRQFF. CDR3 DNA: TGTGCCAGCAGCTTGGGGGGGGAAGGGGGCCGGCGGCAGTTCTTC.

J is TRBJ2-3 and V is TRBV5-1; D is unresolved. Between the trimmed V and J ends, which lost 5 bases and 4 bases, there was a span of 5 bases. Germline CDR1 is SGHRS and CDR2 is YFSETQ. The CDR3 is 11 amino acids. The CDR3 protein is CASSGPDTQYF. The DNA of the CDR3 is TGCGCCAGCAGTGGGCCAGATACGCAGTATTTT.

As DNA, the CDR3 is TGTGCCAGCAGCTTAACAGGGTTGCGGGAGACCCAGTACTTC. The encoded protein is CASSLTGLRETQYF. The chain carries TRBV7-9 and TRBJ2-5, with D perhaps TRBD1 (6 bases). V lost 2 bases to trimming and J lost 5 bases, with 12 bases between them. This CDR3 region has 14 residues. CDR1 is SEHNR, CDR2 FQNEAQ, per germline (reference sequence).